These 32 T cell receptor beta chains came from one sample sequenced in a study of T cell responses to AZD1222 COVID-19 vaccine (TCRdb year 2021). The library was built by means of the immunoSEQ multiplex PCR assay. This is the immuneACCESS table as TCRdb keeps it, with only in-frame sequences that have V and J called. A part of the clones is gone; compared with another copy, unresolved V genes explain less than half, and the rest is unexplained. The sample table records over 120,000 clones; roughly 92% of these occur just once. Together, the top ten hold 5% to 5.5% of the sample. Per the publication, the time point label means: baseline before first vaccination. The input for sequencing was peripheral blood, taken on day 0 of AZD1222 vaccination. These TCRs come from an adult in good health.

This sequence joins TRBV21-1 and TRBJ2-2; TRBD1 is the table's D call and was not checked against the DNA. TRBV21-1 is recorded as a pseudogene. The CDR3 runs 17 residues. The CDR3 DNA sequence: TGTGCCAGCAGCATCCCAGGGGGTTGGTATGGAGCCGGGGAGCTGTTTTTT. It encodes CASSIPGGWYGAGELFF.

The chain recombines TRBV5-1 with TRBJ2-7; 11 bases are a match to TRBD1. CDR3 length: 16 residues. V shed 2 bases and J 2 bases; nucleotides not matched to a gene: 6. The V gene's germline CDR1 is SGHRS and CDR2 YFSETQ. CDR3 bases: TGCGCCAGCAGCTTCCGGACAGGGGGCGCAGCCTACGAGCAGTACTTC. It specifies CASSFRTGGAAYEQYF.

The V gene is TRBV19, the J gene TRBJ1-2; possible D gene TRBD1, 5 bases. V gave up 5 bases and J gave up 8 bases, with 9 bases separating them. CDR1 is LNHDA and CDR2 is SQIVND in the germline V gene (reference sequence). There are 11 residues in the CDR3. CDR3 nucleotide sequence: TGTGCCAGTAGTGGGGGAGGAGGCTACACCTTC. It codes for CASSGGGGYTF.

The chain joins TRBV20-1 to TRBJ2-1; TRBD2 matches at 9 bases. Germline values: CDR1 DFQATT, CDR2 SNEGSKA (reference sequence). Trimming at V came to 3 bases and at J to 8 bases, leaving 8 bases not matched to a gene. This CDR3 has 14 amino acids. CDR3 nucleotides: TGCAGTGCTAGTAGTCTAGCGGGATACGATGAGCAGTTCTTC. The encoded protein is CSASSLAGYDEQFF.

In its sample, this clone was seen many times. The J gene is TRBJ1-2, the V gene TRBV4-2, with D maybe TRBD1 (6 bases). V lost 0 bases and J lost 7, with 15 bases in between. The CDR3 spans 15 residues. Germline CDR1 LGHNA, CDR2 YNFKEQ. The CDR3 DNA sequence: TGTGCCAGCAGCCAAGATAGGGGGGGCTGGAGTGGCTACACCTTC. It specifies CASSQDRGGWSGYTF.

The genes are TRBV2 and TRBJ1-6; no clear D. CDR1 SNHLY and CDR2 FYNNEI come from the germline V gene. The CDR3 covers 16 residues. V lost 5 bases and J lost 0, with 11 bases in between. In DNA form, the CDR3 reads TGTGCCAGCAGTAGACGGCTGAGCTCCTATAATTCACCCCTCCACTTT. This encodes CASSRRLSSYNSPLHF.

V usage is TRBV19 and J usage is TRBJ1-6; 7 bases agree with TRBD1. Germline V gives CDR1 LNHDA, CDR2 SQIVND (reference sequence). The CDR3 runs to 15 residues. Germline trimming cut 3 bases from V and 10 bases from J; bases unmatched to any gene: 9. The CDR3 protein is CASSMPDRLFSPLHF. Here the CDR3 DNA reads TGTGCCAGTAGTATGCCGGACAGGCTATTCTCACCCCTCCACTTT.

The chain employs TRBV11-2 and TRBJ2-1; TRBD2 is a possible D gene (6 bases). Trimming took off 4 bases at V and 0 bases at J, with 10 bases between the two ends. The germline gives CDR1 SGHAT, CDR2 FQNNGV. The CDR3 sequence is 15 residues long. The DNA of the CDR3 is TGTGCCAGCAGCTATAGCGGCCCCTCCTACAATGAGCAGTTCTTC. Translating it yields CASSYSGPSYNEQFF.

The chain joins TRBV4-2 to TRBJ2-1, with TRBD2 matching over 14 bases. The CDR3 length is 15 residues. Losses at the gene ends were 3 bases for V and 9 bases for J; bases not matched to a gene: 4. Germline values: CDR1 LGHNA, CDR2 YNFKEQ. The CDR3 DNA is TGTGCCAGCAGCCAGAGGACTAGCGGGAGGAGTGAGCAGTTCTTC. It specifies CASSQRTSGRSEQFF.

The chain has TRBV27 and TRBJ1-2; D call uncertain. Germline V CDR1 and CDR2: MNHEY, SMNVEV (reference sequence). This CDR3 contains 13 residues. Trimming shortened V by 5 bases and J by 8 bases, and 15 bases separated the two germline ends. The DNA for the CDR3 is TGTGCCAGCAGTCCCACACACATTGGCGGCTACACCTTC. Protein: CASSPTHIGGYTF.

This chain joins TRBV24-1 and TRBJ2-3, with 10 bases identical to TRBD2. In germline, CDR1 is KGHDR, CDR2 SFDVKD. The CDR3 runs to 13 residues. J was trimmed by 1 base and V by 9 bases; bases with no gene match: 0. CDR3 DNA: TGTGCCACCGGGACTAGCGGCACAGATACGCAGTATTTT. This codes for CATGTSGTDTQYF.

The chain combines TRBV30 with TRBJ1-2; TRBD1 matches at 9 bases. V lost 3 bases, J lost 8 bases, and 1 base stayed unmatched. CDR1 and CDR2 (germline): GTSNPN, SVGIG (reference sequence). The length of the CDR3 is 11 residues. The DNA for the CDR3 is TGTGCCTGGAGCACAGGGGGCGGCTACACCTTC. Amino acids: CAWSTGGGYTF. Full variable domain (remainder filled in from reference TRBV30 and TRBJ1-2): SQTIHQWPATLVQPVGSPLSLECTVEGTSNPNLYWYRQAAGRGLQLLFYSVGIGQISSEVPQNLSASRPQDRQFILSSKKLLLSDSGFYLCAWSTGGGYTFGSGTRLTVV.

This clone was seen only once. This chain connects TRBV25-1 to TRBJ1-4, with 9 bases identical to TRBD1. The CDR3 has 15 residues. Germline CDR1 MGHDK, CDR2 SYGVNS. V shed 1 base and J 7 bases; nucleotides not matched to a gene: 4. CDR3 sequence: CASSEWDRESEKLFF. CDR3 bases: TGTGCCAGCAGTGAATGGGACAGGGAGAGTGAAAAACTGTTTTTT.

The gene calls are TRBV30 and TRBJ1-1; D unresolved. The CDR3 has 14 residues. V lost 2 bases to trimming and J lost 3 bases, with 13 bases between them. Germline V gene sequence: CDR1 GTSNPN, CDR2 SVGIG (reference sequence). CDR3 nucleotide sequence: TGTGCCTGGAGTCGGAACTTCCAGGACACTGAAGCTTTCTTT. The encoded protein is CAWSRNFQDTEAFF. Complete variable domain (other parts from reference TRBV30 and TRBJ1-1): SQTIHQWPATLVQPVGSPLSLECTVEGTSNPNLYWYRQAAGRGLQLLFYSVGIGQISSEVPQNLSASRPQDRQFILSSKKLLLSDSGFYLCAWSRNFQDTEAFFGQGTRLTVV.

The gene calls are TRBV29-1 and TRBJ1-2, with D perhaps matching TRBD1 (6 bases). Deletions cut 6 bases from V and 4 bases from J, with 15 bases between. Germline CDR1 is SQVTM and CDR2 is ANQGSEA. CDR3 length: 13 amino acids. The CDR3 region has the DNA TGCAGCGTCCACGATACAGGGATCTATGGCTACACCTTC. It encodes CSVHDTGIYGYTF. The entire variable domain, with the rest obtained from reference TRBV29-1 and TRBJ1-2, is as follows: SAVISQKPSRDICQRGTSLTIQCQVDSQVTMMFWYRQQPGQSLTLIATANQGSEATYESGFVIDKFPISRPNLTFSTLTVSNMSPEDSSIYLCSVHDTGIYGYTFGSGTRLTVV.

This clone was seen only once. The CDR3 spells CAWSVIRSTEAFF. CDR3 nucleotide sequence: TGTGCCTGGAGTGTAATCAGGAGCACTGAAGCTTTCTTT. The rearrangement joins TRBV30 to TRBJ1-1; no firm D call. The V end was cut by 0 bases, the J end by 4 bases, with 9 bases between. Germline V gene sequence: CDR1 GTSNPN, CDR2 SVGIG (reference sequence). CDR3 size: 13 residues.

The rearrangement joins TRBV29-1 to TRBJ1-2; the match to TRBD1 covers 8 bases. This CDR3 contains 12 residues. The J segment lost 4 bases and the V segment lost 7 bases, leaving 5 bases of the junction unmatched. Germline V gene data show CDR1 as SQVTM and CDR2 as ANQGSEA. CDR3 bases: TGCAGCGACAGGACAGGGCGCTATGGCTACACCTTC. Its protein product is CSDRTGRYGYTF.

The V and J genes are TRBV2 and TRBJ2-1; the match to TRBD2 covers 9 bases. Germline V gives CDR1 SNHLY, CDR2 FYNNEI. This CDR3 comprises 14 residues. Trimming at V came to 9 bases and at J to 0 bases, leaving 3 bases not matched to a gene. CDR3 residues: CARTSGYSYNEQFF. Written as DNA, the CDR3 is TGTGCCAGGACTAGCGGCTACTCCTACAATGAGCAGTTCTTC.

This chain joins TRBV15 and TRBJ2-3; 9 nucleotides match TRBD1. The CDR3 covers 17 residues. The germline V gene encodes CDR1 LNHNV and CDR2 YYDKDF (reference sequence). The V segment lost 4 bases and the J segment 3 bases; nucleotides outside the gene matches: 11. The CDR3 coding sequence is TGTGCCACCAGCACCAGGAGTCGGGACAGGGAAACAGATACGCAGTATTTT. The encoded protein is CATSTRSRDRETDTQYF. Complete variable domain (other parts from reference TRBV15 and TRBJ2-3): DAMVIQNPRYQVTQFGKPVTLSCSQTLNHNVMYWYQQKSSQAPKLLFHYYDKDFNNEADTPDNFQSRRPNTSFCFLDIRSPGLGDTAMYLCATSTRSRDRETDTQYFGPGTRLTVL.

This chain uses TRBV18 with TRBJ2-7; 9 nucleotides match TRBD1. Trimming at V came to 5 bases and at J to 6 bases, leaving 5 bases not matched to a gene. This CDR3 region has 13 residues. Germline CDR1 reads KGHSH; CDR2 reads LQKENI. CDR3 sequence (DNA): TGTGCCAGCTCATCCGAGGACAGGGGCGAGCAGTACTTC. Translated: CASSSEDRGEQYF.

The genes are TRBV6-6 and TRBJ1-2; possible D gene TRBD1, 5 bases. This CDR3 region has 14 residues. Germline CDR1 is MNHNY and CDR2 is SVGAGI (reference sequence). V gave up 2 bases and J gave up 2 bases, with 9 bases separating them. In nucleotides, the CDR3 is TGTGCCAGCAGTTACGGGACGGGGAACTATGGCTACACCTTC. Translated, it gives CASSYGTGNYGYTF.

The V and J genes are TRBV5-1 and TRBJ2-3; 9 bases are a match to TRBD2. The V and J ends lost 4 bases and 3 bases, in that order; junction bases with no gene match: 3. Per the germline V gene, CDR1 is SGHRS and CDR2 is YFSETQ. The CDR3 extends over 14 amino acids. CDR3 sequence: CASSPGLATDTQYF. The CDR3 coding sequence is TGCGCCAGCAGCCCAGGACTAGCGACAGATACGCAGTATTTT.

V gene TRBV5-4 combines with J gene TRBJ1-5; TRBD1 might be the D (5 bases). Germline V CDR1 and CDR2: SGHNT, YYREEE (reference sequence). The V and J ends lost 8 bases and 6 bases respectively, with 24 bases between them. CDR3 length: 16 residues. Here the CDR3 reads CARLKKRGVRRQPQHF. CDR3 in DNA: TGTGCCAGGCTTAAAAAGCGAGGGGTACGGCGTCAGCCCCAGCATTTT.

This rearrangement joins TRBV5-4 to TRBJ1-1; tentative D call: TRBD1 (5 bases). This CDR3 has 15 amino acids. V dropped 4 bases and J dropped 1 base, with 14 bases sitting between them. The germline gives CDR1 SGHNT, CDR2 YYREEE (reference sequence). The CDR3 here is CASSRGGWANTEAFF. The CDR3 DNA is TGTGCCAGCAGCCGCGGGGGGTGGGCGAACACTGAAGCTTTCTTT. The variable domain in full, with the rest retrieved from reference TRBV5-4 and TRBJ1-1, is ETGVTQSPTHLIKTRGQQVTLRCSSQSGHNTVSWYQQALGQGPQFIFQYYREEENGRGNFPPRFSGLQFPNYSSELNVNALELDDSALYLCASSRGGWANTEAFFGQGTRLTVV.

The chain recombines TRBV6-2 or TRBV6-3 with TRBJ2-1, with 8 bases aligning to TRBD2. The J segment lost 6 bases and the V segment lost 6 bases, leaving 4 bases of the junction unmatched. There are 13 residues in the CDR3. Germline lookup yields CDR1 MNHEY and CDR2 SVGEGT. The DNA for the CDR3 is TGTGCCAGCAGGCCTAGCGGGTTCAATGAGCAGTTCTTC. It is translated as CASRPSGFNEQFF.

The chain is built from TRBV7-8 and TRBJ1-1; TRBD1 matches at 9 bases. This CDR3 spans 16 amino acids. CDR1 is SGHVS and CDR2 is FQNEAQ in the germline V gene. Trimming at V came to 6 bases and at J to 1 base, leaving 9 bases not matched to a gene. The CDR3 nucleotides read TGTGCCAGCAGTTTTGGACAGGGGTCTTGGAACACTGAAGCTTTCTTT. Its protein is CASSFGQGSWNTEAFF.

This chain uses TRBV29-1 with TRBJ2-7; D could derive from TRBD1 or TRBD2 (5 bases each). CDR3 length: 15 amino acids. With 7 bases removed from V and 5 bases from J, the gap between germline ends came to 24 bases. The V gene's germline CDR1 is SQVTM and CDR2 ANQGSEA. This chain's CDR3 is CSALGVGLKDNEQYF. Here the CDR3 DNA reads TGCAGCGCCCTAGGGGTAGGACTCAAAGACAACGAGCAGTACTTC.

V and J are TRBV2 and TRBJ1-2, with 9 bases lining up with TRBD1. CDR1 is SNHLY and CDR2 is FYNNEI in the germline V gene. Losses at the gene ends were 6 bases for V and 5 bases for J; bases not matched to a gene: 4. The CDR3 consists of 13 residues. The CDR3 spells CASRGDRAYGYTF. The CDR3 DNA reads as TGTGCCAGCAGAGGGGACAGGGCGTATGGCTACACCTTC.

Concerning this clone: The same CDR3 arises from other DNA sequences in this sample as well. The chain joins TRBV6-5 to TRBJ1-3; D not certain. The CDR3 runs 15 residues. Trimming stripped 2 bases from V and 0 bases from J, with 8 bases between. Per germline, CDR1 MNHEY and CDR2 SVGAGI. The CDR3 loop is CASSYDGNSGNTIYF. In nucleotides, the CDR3 is TGTGCCAGCAGTTACGACGGCAACTCTGGAAACACCATATATTTT.

The rearrangement uses TRBV29-1 and TRBJ2-3; tentative D call: TRBD2 (6 bases). V lost 5 bases and J lost 6, with 15 bases in between. CDR1 and CDR2 (germline): SQVTM, ANQGSEA. This CDR3 comprises 13 residues. The CDR3 DNA sequence: TGCAGCGTTAAGAGACCGGGGGTGGATACGCAGTATTTT. Protein product: CSVKRPGVDTQYF.

This clone was seen a single time. This chain uses TRBV5-1 with TRBJ2-2; TRBD1 or TRBD2 may be the D gene (6 bases each). This CDR3 is 15 amino acids long. The V gene's germline CDR1 is SGHRS and CDR2 YFSETQ. Trimming removed 7 bases from V and 1 base from J, with 14 bases in between. CDR3 sequence: CASARGVGNTGELFF. The CDR3, as DNA: TGCGCCAGCGCAAGGGGGGTTGGGAACACCGGGGAGCTGTTTTTT. Full variable domain (missing parts from reference TRBV5-1 and TRBJ2-2): KAGVTQTPRYLIKTRGQQVTLSCSPISGHRSVSWYQQTPGQGLQFLFEYFSETQRNKGNFPGRFSGRQFSNSRSEMNVSTLELGDSALYLCASARGVGNTGELFFGEGSRLTVL.

This clone has more than one count but fewer than ten. This chain uses TRBV9 with TRBJ2-2, with TRBD2 matching 9 bases. The J segment lost 5 bases and the V segment lost 1 base, leaving 3 bases of the junction unmatched. CDR1 SGDLS and CDR2 YYNGEE come from the germline V gene. The length of the CDR3 is 15 residues. The CDR3 loop is CASSVLAGQTGELFF. The CDR3, as DNA: TGTGCCAGCAGCGTACTAGCGGGACAAACCGGGGAGCTGTTTTTT.